The 32 T cell receptor beta chains below all came from one sample that was sequenced in a study of STAT3 mutations in large granular lymphocyte leukemia. Data came from immunoSEQ multiplex PCR; TCRdb stores just in-frame clones and leaves some out. The table lists approximately 3,500 clones, roughly four fifths of them singletons. The antigens of these receptors remain unknown. Findings and limits, study-wide: At least one immunodominant TCR beta clonotype appeared in every T-cell large granular lymphocyte leukemia patient.

The sequencing input was peripheral blood mononuclear cells. The receptors were sampled from a man between 60 and 75 years old with T-cell large granular lymphocyte leukemia. Some clones in this sample may be carry-over from other donors' samples.

This clone has a handful of counts. CDR3 DNA: TGTGCCAGCAGCTTTGTACCAGGGGGCGAGCAGTACTTC. Translating it yields CASSFVPGGEQYF. The chain links TRBV7-9 to TRBJ2-7; 7 bases map to TRBD1. With 3 bases clipped from V and 6 bases from J, the junction kept 5 bases outside the gene matches. There are 13 residues in the CDR3. Germline V gives CDR1 SEHNR, CDR2 FQNEAQ (reference sequence).

The chain couples TRBV12-5 to TRBJ2-7; no definite D call. Germline V gene sequence: CDR1 LGHNT, CDR2 FRNRAP. This CDR3 contains 17 residues. Trimming pared 0 bases from V and 0 bases from J, leaving 15 bases between. CDR3 bases: TGTGCTAGTGGTTTGGTGCTCCCAGTGACACACTCCTACGAGCAGTACTTC. This codes for CASGLVLPVTHSYEQYF.

This clone is medium-sized (0.01 to 0.1%) by share. The rearrangement uses TRBV11-2 and TRBJ1-3; 8 bases agree with TRBD1. The germline gives CDR1 SGHAT, CDR2 FQNNGV. This CDR3 has 18 amino acids. Trimming at V came to 1 base and at J to 5 bases, leaving 13 bases not matched to a gene. The CDR3 loop reads CASSLGPSDRGRRNTIYF. The CDR3 DNA follows: TGTGCCAGCAGCTTAGGGCCCTCCGACAGGGGCCGACGAAACACCATATATTTT. Drawing the rest from reference TRBV11-2 and TRBJ1-3, the complete variable domain is EAGVAQSPRYKIIEKRQSVAFWCNPISGHATLYWYQQILGQGPKLLIQFQNNGVVDDSQLPKDRFSAERLKGVDSTLKIQPAKLEDSAVYLCASSLGPSDRGRRNTIYFGEGSWLTVV.

This clone is termed large. The rearrangement joins TRBV19 to TRBJ1-5, with a possible D match to TRBD1 (6 bases). The CDR3 extends over 13 amino acids. Germline lookup yields CDR1 LNHDA and CDR2 SQIVND (reference sequence). V dropped 8 bases and J dropped 7 bases, with 15 bases sitting between them. CDR3 residues: CASSSGVRQPQHF. Written as DNA, the CDR3 is TGTGCCAGTTCATCAGGGGTACGGCAGCCCCAGCATTTT.

This rearrangement joins TRBV5-8 to TRBJ1-5, with no clear D. The CDR3 length is 14 residues. Germline CDR1 SGHTS, CDR2 YDEGEE. V lost 0 bases and J lost 10, with 14 bases in between. Written as DNA, the CDR3 is TGTGCCAGCAGCTTGGCCAGTCCGGCTGGTCCCCAGCATTTT. It translates to CASSLASPAGPQHF.

The genes are TRBV27 and TRBJ2-3; D uncertain. Germline V CDR1 and CDR2: MNHEY, SMNVEV (reference sequence). V gave up 8 bases and J gave up 4 bases, with 25 bases separating them. The CDR3 covers 17 residues. CDR3 in amino acids: CASPLWRGGPEADTQYF. The DNA of the CDR3 is TGTGCCAGCCCGCTTTGGCGTGGTGGGCCAGAGGCAGATACGCAGTATTTT.

J is TRBJ2-2 and V is TRBV10-3; maybe TRBD2 (6 bases). Trimming left V 7 bases short and J 6 bases short, with 15 bases between. This CDR3 has 14 residues. Germline V CDR1 and CDR2: ENHRY, SYGVKD. CDR3 sequence (DNA): TGTGCCATCACCCCCGCGGGGTCGGCCGGGGAGCTGTTTTTT. Its protein product is CAITPAGSAGELFF.

The J gene is TRBJ2-2, the V gene TRBV25-1, with 8 bases aligning to TRBD1. Trimming cost V 1 base and J 2 bases; bases outside gene matches: 3. The CDR3 runs to 16 residues. The germline V gene has CDR1 MGHDK and CDR2 SYGVNS. CDR3 DNA: TGTGCCAGCAGTGAATTGCAGGGGGCTAACACCGGGGAGCTGTTTTTT. Translation: CASSELQGANTGELFF.

This chain links TRBV7-9 with TRBJ2-7, with a possible D match to TRBD2 (6 bases). This CDR3 is 15 amino acids long. Germline CDR1 is SEHNR and CDR2 is FQNEAQ (reference sequence). Trimming left V 1 base short and J 2 bases short, with 12 bases between. CDR3 nucleotides: TGTGCCAGCAGCTTAGAGGCTAGCGTTGCCTACGAGCAGTACTTC. Translated: CASSLEASVAYEQYF.

The CDR3 nucleotides are TGCAGCGTCTCCGCTACTCGGACAGATACGCAGTATTTT. As protein: CSVSATRTDTQYF. The rearrangement links TRBV29-1 to TRBJ2-3; the D is unclear. Trimming removed 6 bases at V and 3 bases at J, with 13 bases between. Germline V gives CDR1 SQVTM, CDR2 ANQGSEA. The CDR3 runs to 13 residues.

This sequence joins TRBV27 and TRBJ2-6, with D possibly TRBD2 on 5 matching bases. This CDR3 has 17 residues. CDR1 is MNHEY, CDR2 SMNVEV, per germline (reference sequence). V lost 7 bases to trimming and J lost 2 bases, with 18 bases between them. CDR3 in DNA: TGTGCCAGCACTGGGAGCGGCCGGCTTACTGGGGCCAACGTCCTGACTTTC. Its translation: CASTGSGRLTGANVLTF.

This clone showed up just a few times. The chain couples TRBV30 to TRBJ2-7; D gene ambiguous. V gave up 2 bases and J gave up 3 bases, with 5 bases separating them. CDR1 is GTSNPN, CDR2 SVGIG, per germline (reference sequence). This CDR3 is 11 amino acids long. The CDR3 DNA follows: TGTGCCTGGAGTCCTAGCTACGAGCAGTACTTC. Translation gives CAWSPSYEQYF.

The chain combines TRBV7-9 with TRBJ1-1; D not resolved. Germline values: CDR1 SEHNR, CDR2 FQNEAQ (reference sequence). The V and J ends lost 1 base and 0 bases respectively, with 3 bases between them. The CDR3 contains 13 residues. The chain's CDR3 is CASSLGMNTEAFF. The CDR3, as DNA: TGTGCCAGCAGCTTAGGAATGAACACTGAAGCTTTCTTT.

A single count supports this clone. The chain combines TRBV13 with TRBJ1-2; TRBD1 aligns across 7 bases. Germline CDR1 reads PRHDT; CDR2 reads FYEKMQ (reference sequence). Unmatched junction bases numbered 2, after V lost 4 bases and J lost 6 bases. This CDR3 comprises 12 residues. CDR3 nucleotide sequence: TGTGCCAGCAGCTCCGGGACAGATGGCTACACCTTC. Translated, it gives CASSSGTDGYTF.

The rearrangement uses TRBV2 and TRBJ2-7; D call uncertain. The V gene's germline CDR1 is SNHLY and CDR2 FYNNEI. V was trimmed by 1 base and J by 7 bases, leaving 11 bases between them. This CDR3 is 13 amino acids long. The CDR3 here is CASSEGSGWEQYF. The CDR3, as DNA: TGTGCCAGCAGTGAAGGGTCAGGCTGGGAGCAGTACTTC.

The chain recombines TRBV29-1 with TRBJ2-7; 10 bases are shared with TRBD2. The CDR3 runs to 12 residues. With 7 bases clipped from V and 5 bases from J, the junction kept 5 bases outside the gene matches. CDR1 is SQVTM, CDR2 ANQGSEA, per germline. CDR3 region: CSAGTSVDEQYF. As DNA, the CDR3 is TGCAGCGCTGGGACTAGCGTCGACGAGCAGTACTTC.

This chain joins TRBV19 and TRBJ2-1; D may correspond to TRBD1 or TRBD2 (5 bases each). Trimming pared 0 bases from V and 7 bases from J, leaving 10 bases between. CDR1 is LNHDA, CDR2 SQIVND, per germline (reference sequence). The CDR3 loop spans 14 amino acids. CDR3 amino acids: CASSIDGAWNEQFF. In nucleotides, the CDR3 is TGTGCCAGTAGTATAGACGGGGCCTGGAATGAGCAGTTCTTC.

This sequence joins TRBV27 and TRBJ1-5, with 7 nucleotides matching TRBD1. This CDR3 has 16 residues. The ends lost 3 bases at V and 5 bases at J; junction bases unmatched: 10. CDR1 and CDR2 (germline): MNHEY, SMNVEV (reference sequence). The CDR3 spells CASSFSPDRAHQPQHF. The CDR3 DNA is TGTGCCAGCAGTTTTAGTCCCGACAGGGCCCATCAGCCCCAGCATTTT.

The V and J genes are TRBV18 and TRBJ2-1; 14 bases map to TRBD2. Germline loops: CDR1 KGHSH, CDR2 LQKENI. The CDR3 totals 15 residues. Trimming at V came to 3 bases and at J to 7 bases, leaving 2 bases not matched to a gene. The CDR3 region has the DNA TGTGCCAGCTCACCGGGACTAGCGGGAGCTAATGAGCAGTTCTTC. Its translation is CASSPGLAGANEQFF.

The V gene is TRBV19, the J gene TRBJ1-1, with D hard to call. CDR1 and CDR2 (germline): LNHDA, SQIVND (reference sequence). Deletions cut 7 bases from V and 1 base from J, with 16 bases between. CDR3 size: 15 residues. CDR3 DNA: TGTGCCAGTACCCCTCGACGGATGCCGAACACTGAAGCTTTCTTT. It specifies CASTPRRMPNTEAFF.

CDR3 in amino acids: CASSFGQSFYEQYF. CDR3 DNA sequence: TGTGCCAGCAGTTTTGGACAGTCGTTTTACGAGCAGTACTTC. The chain carries TRBV27 and TRBJ2-7; possible D gene TRBD1, 6 bases. V was cut by 3 bases and J by 4 bases, with 13 bases left in between. The germline gives CDR1 MNHEY, CDR2 SMNVEV (reference sequence). The CDR3 runs to 14 residues.

This clone appeared once. This sequence joins TRBV6-1 and TRBJ1-2; D is unclear. This CDR3 contains 14 residues. Trimming left V 1 base short and J 4 bases short, with 10 bases between. Germline loops: CDR1 MNHNS, CDR2 SASEGT. The CDR3: CASSEDPLGYGYTF. CDR3 coding DNA: TGTGCCAGCAGTGAAGACCCCCTGGGCTATGGCTACACCTTC.

This sequence joins TRBV14 and TRBJ2-3; a possible D gene is TRBD2 (6 bases). The CDR3 runs 13 residues. Germline V CDR1 and CDR2: SGHDN, FVKESK. The germline V and J ends were trimmed by 10 bases and 5 bases, with 16 bases remaining between them. CDR3 sequence (DNA): TGTGCCACCAGTAAGGGACTGGTAGATACGCAGTATTTT. It codes for CATSKGLVDTQYF.

The rearrangement joins TRBV29-1 to TRBJ2-5; 10 nucleotides align to TRBD1. Germline trimming cut 8 bases from V and 9 bases from J; bases unmatched to any gene: 9. Germline CDR1 reads SQVTM; CDR2 reads ANQGSEA. This CDR3 spans 12 amino acids. CDR3 in amino acids: CSSRTGQGAQYF. The CDR3 DNA is TGCAGCTCCAGGACTGGACAGGGGGCCCAGTACTTC.

Remarks on this clone: Other DNA sequences within the sample encode an identical CDR3. DNA of the CDR3: TGTGCCAGCAGTCCACCGTCCTCCTACGAGCAGTACTTC. Encoded protein: CASSPPSSYEQYF. The genes are TRBV27 and TRBJ2-7; D remains ambiguous. CDR1 and CDR2 (germline): MNHEY, SMNVEV (reference sequence). This CDR3 has 13 residues. With 5 bases removed from V and 0 bases from J, the gap between germline ends came to 8 bases.

This sequence joins TRBV4-2 and TRBJ2-7, with 8 nucleotides matching TRBD2. Per the germline V gene, CDR1 is LGHNA and CDR2 is YNFKEQ. The CDR3 runs 14 residues. V shed 4 bases and J 3 bases; nucleotides not matched to a gene: 5. CDR3 amino acids: CASSLPREGYEQYF. CDR3 DNA sequence: TGTGCCAGCAGCCTCCCCCGGGAGGGCTACGAGCAGTACTTC.

This clone was counted a few times. V and J are TRBV29-1 and TRBJ1-1; 12 nucleotides match TRBD1. The germline V gene has CDR1 SQVTM and CDR2 ANQGSEA. The CDR3 is made up of 12 amino acids. J lost 8 bases, V lost 6 bases, and 4 bases had no gene match. The CDR3 DNA sequence: TGCAGCGTCTATGGGACAGGGGGCGAAGCTTTCTTT. Its translation is CSVYGTGGEAFF.

In its sample, this clone was seen once. The chain carries TRBV13 and TRBJ2-7, with a weak D call TRBD1 (5 bases). The CDR3 has 14 amino acids. Germline loops: CDR1 PRHDT, CDR2 FYEKMQ (reference sequence). V was clipped by 10 bases and J by 3 bases, with 19 bases between them. The CDR3 nucleotides read TGTGCCACCACCGCCTCGGACATAAACTACGAGCAGTACTTC. Its protein product is CATTASDINYEQYF.

This clone is deemed large. The genes are TRBV30 and TRBJ2-3; D might be TRBD1 (6 bases). Germline CDR1 GTSNPN, CDR2 SVGIG (reference sequence). V lost 5 bases to trimming and J lost 3 bases, with 9 bases between them. This CDR3 contains 12 residues. The CDR3 nucleotides read TGTGCCTGGGGGACACCGACAGATACGCAGTATTTT. This codes for CAWGTPTDTQYF.

In DNA form, the CDR3 reads TGTGCCAGCAGCTTAGTGGGGGGCAGCACTGAAGCTTTCTTT. Its protein is CASSLVGGSTEAFF. V usage is TRBV7-2 and J usage is TRBJ1-1; tentative D call: TRBD1 (6 bases). V lost 1 base, J lost 4 bases, and 10 bases lay in between. The CDR3 totals 14 residues. Germline V gene lookup returns CDR1 SGHTA and CDR2 FQGNSA.

The genes are TRBV18 and TRBJ1-2; 10 nucleotides line up with TRBD1. The V gene end was trimmed by 0 bases and the J gene end by 7 bases; junction bases not matched to a gene: 5. CDR3 size: 15 residues. CDR1 is KGHSH, CDR2 LQKENI, per germline. The DNA of the CDR3 is TGTGCCAGCTCACCACCGACAGGGGGCCGCGGTGGCTACACCTTC. The encoded protein is CASSPPTGGRGGYTF.

This clone was observed once. The CDR3, as DNA: TGCGCCAGCAGCTCCCAGAATACCTACAATGAGCAGTTCTTC. Protein sequence: CASSSQNTYNEQFF. The gene calls are TRBV5-1 and TRBJ2-1, with D hard to call. The CDR3 is 14 residues long. Germline V gene data show CDR1 as SGHRS and CDR2 as YFSETQ. Trimming removed 3 bases from V and 2 bases from J, with 9 bases in between.